Shown below are 15 T cell receptor beta chains from a single sample sequenced in a study of persistence of HIV-infected CD4 T cells. Stimulation used around 10 ug/mL lysate from CMV-infected fibroblasts. Memory cells lacking CD40L and CD69 with high CD45RO were sorted. For these receptors, no antigen is known. Sequencing used immunoSEQ version 4 in survey mode. The assay was immunoSEQ multiplex PCR, and TCRdb's table has in-frame clones only and misses some. The sample has roughly 30,000 clones; about 80% are singletons. The source material was CD4+ T cells sorted from PBMCs after 18-hour stimulation, sampled from a patient who received antiretroviral therapy. The receptors shown here come from an adult woman with HIV who was CMV-seropositive.

This clone occurred once. The chain combines TRBV19 with TRBJ1-2, with D possibly TRBD1 on 5 matching bases. V lost 6 bases and J 2 bases, leaving 13 bases between the germline ends. The CDR3 totals 14 residues. The V gene's germline CDR1 is LNHDA and CDR2 SQIVND (reference sequence). The CDR3 region has the DNA TGTGCCAGTAGGGTCCAGGGCCGCAACTATGGCTACACCTTC. This encodes CASRVQGRNYGYTF.

The chain recombines TRBV6-6 with TRBJ1-5; 8 positions agree with TRBD1. V lost 6 bases to trimming and J lost 1 base; unmatched junction nucleotides: 8. The CDR3 is 16 residues long. CDR1 and CDR2 (germline): MNHNY, SVGAGI (reference sequence). The CDR3 DNA is TGTGCCAGCAGAGGACAGGGCTTCGAAAGCAATCAGCCCCAGCATTTT. This translates into CASRGQGFESNQPQHF.

V gene TRBV27 combines with J gene TRBJ1-6; 7 bases align to TRBD1. Unmatched junction bases numbered 11, after V lost 3 bases and J lost 9 bases. CDR1 is MNHEY, CDR2 SMNVEV, per germline (reference sequence). There are 16 residues in the CDR3. In DNA form, the CDR3 reads TGTGCCAGCAGTTTGTTACGGACAGGCACAGGTTCACCCCTCCACTTT. Residues: CASSLLRTGTGSPLHF.

The chain uses TRBV5-1 and TRBJ2-3; D might be TRBD2 (6 bases). Germline CDR1 and CDR2: SGHRS and YFSETQ. V shed 4 bases and J shed 2 bases, with 14 bases lying between them. This CDR3 region has 15 residues. The CDR3 here is CASSRPRGDTDTQYF. In nucleotides, the CDR3 is TGCGCCAGCAGCCGTCCGCGCGGGGACACAGATACGCAGTATTTT. The variable domain in full, with the rest retrieved from reference TRBV5-1 and TRBJ2-3, is KAGVTQTPRYLIKTRGQQVTLSCSPISGHRSVSWYQQTPGQGLQFLFEYFSETQRNKGNFPGRFSGRQFSNSRSEMNVSTLELGDSALYLCASSRPRGDTDTQYFGPGTRLTVL.

V gene TRBV6-4 combines with J gene TRBJ1-2; D may be TRBD1 (5 bases). This CDR3 has 13 residues. Trimming took off 6 bases at V and 8 bases at J, with 16 bases between the two ends. Germline V gene lookup returns CDR1 MRHNA and CDR2 SNTAGT. The CDR3, as DNA: TGTGCCAGCAGCCCGGGGGGAATCAAGGGCTACACCTTC. Protein product: CASSPGGIKGYTF.

This clone was seen only a few times. V usage is TRBV19 and J usage is TRBJ1-1; the D is unclear. This CDR3 has 11 amino acids. Germline V gene sequence: CDR1 LNHDA, CDR2 SQIVND (reference sequence). The ends were cut back, 5 bases at V and 0 bases at J, with 1 base in the middle. The CDR3 region is CASSLNTEAFF. The DNA of the CDR3 is TGTGCCAGTAGTCTGAACACTGAAGCTTTCTTT.

This clone has a handful of counts. The V and J genes are TRBV7-2 and TRBJ2-7; D not resolved. There are 14 residues in the CDR3. Per germline, CDR1 SGHTA and CDR2 FQGNSA. The ends were cut back, 1 base at V and 5 bases at J, with 12 bases in the middle. CDR3 in amino acids: CASSLVHGTDEQYF. In nucleotides, the CDR3 is TGTGCCAGCAGCTTAGTTCACGGAACCGACGAGCAGTACTTC. The complete variable domain, with remaining parts taken from reference TRBV7-2 and TRBJ2-7, reads GAGVSQSPSNKVTEKGKDVELRCDPISGHTALYWYRQSLGQGLEFLIYFQGNSAPDKSGLPSDRFSAERTGGSVSTLTIQRTQQEDSAVYLCASSLVHGTDEQYFGPGTRLTVT.

V usage is TRBV30 and J usage is TRBJ2-1; D unresolved. V lost 1 base to trimming and J lost 8 bases, with 9 bases between them. The germline CDR1 and CDR2 sequences are GTSNPN and SVGIG (reference sequence). CDR3 length: 12 amino acids. The CDR3: CAWSEMGHEQFF. CDR3 sequence (DNA): TGTGCCTGGAGTGAGATGGGCCATGAGCAGTTCTTC.

This clone was picked up a small number of times. The gene calls are TRBV6-1 and TRBJ1-2; D gene uncertain. The CDR3 extends over 12 amino acids. Trimming left V 2 bases short and J 7 bases short, with 8 bases between. Germline CDR1 reads MNHNS; CDR2 reads SASEGT. The CDR3 sequence is CASSEPTRGYTF. The CDR3 nucleotides read TGTGCCAGCAGTGAACCGACGCGTGGCTACACCTTC.

V is TRBV6-5 and J is TRBJ1-2, with D perhaps matching TRBD1 (5 bases). Germline values: CDR1 MNHEY, CDR2 SVGAGI. Trimming took off 0 bases at V and 13 bases at J, with 15 bases between the two ends. The CDR3 spans 13 residues. Here the CDR3 reads CASSYSSRGGPTF. The DNA for the CDR3 is TGTGCCAGCAGTTACTCGAGTCGGGGCGGTCCCACCTTC.

The CDR3 here is CASSWGGQSTDTQYF. In DNA form, the CDR3 reads TGTGCCAGCAGTTGGGGGGGTCAGAGCACAGATACGCAGTATTTT. The chain recombines TRBV6-5 with TRBJ2-3; 7 bases line up with TRBD2. The junction had 4 bases not matched to a gene; V was cut back by 4 bases and J by 0 bases. The CDR3 sequence is 15 residues long. Per germline, CDR1 MNHEY and CDR2 SVGAGI.

CDR3 in amino acids: CASSSQGGQPQHF. The CDR3 nucleotides read TGTGCCAGCAGCTCGCAGGGGGGTCAGCCCCAGCATTTT. This sequence joins TRBV7-6 and TRBJ1-5, with 7 positions matching TRBD1. In germline, CDR1 is SGHVS, CDR2 FNYEAQ. The CDR3 runs to 13 residues. J was trimmed by 6 bases and V by 4 bases; bases with no gene match: 3. The full variable domain, its missing parts supplied by reference TRBV7-6 and TRBJ1-5, is GAGVSQSPRYKVTKRGQDVALRCDPISGHVSLYWYRQALGQGPEFLTYFNYEAQQDKSGLPNDRFSAERPEGSISTLTIQRTEQRDSAMYRCASSSQGGQPQHFGDGTRLSIL.

V and J are TRBV19 and TRBJ2-4, with 12 positions matching TRBD2. This CDR3 region has 16 residues. Per the germline V gene, CDR1 is LNHDA and CDR2 is SQIVND (reference sequence). Trimming took 1 base from V and 9 from J; bases not matched to a gene: 7. The CDR3, as DNA: TGTGCCAGTAGTATAGGGACTAGCGGGGCTGGGGTCATTCAGTACTTC. Amino acids: CASSIGTSGAGVIQYF. The complete variable domain, with remaining parts taken from reference TRBV19 and TRBJ2-4, reads DGGITQSPKYLFRKEGQNVTLSCEQNLNHDAMYWYRQDPGQGLRLIYYSQIVNDFQKGDIAEGYSVSREKKESFPLTVTSAQKNPTAFYLCASSIGTSGAGVIQYFGAGTRLSVL.

This clone was picked up one time. This chain joins TRBV5-1 and TRBJ1-2; 9 bases are shared with TRBD1. Germline lookup yields CDR1 SGHRS and CDR2 YFSETQ. CDR3 length: 16 amino acids. J was trimmed by 1 base and V by 0 bases; bases with no gene match: 4. The CDR3 nucleotides are TGCGCCAGCAGCTTGGACGGGACAGGGTATAACTATGGCTACACCTTC. It yields the protein CASSLDGTGYNYGYTF.

This sequence joins TRBV6-5 and TRBJ1-1, with 7 nucleotides matching TRBD1. In germline, CDR1 is MNHEY, CDR2 SVGAGI. With V trimmed by 5 bases and J by 0 bases, 6 bases remained unmatched. The CDR3 is 15 residues long. The CDR3 DNA reads as TGTGCCAGCAGTCACGGGACAGACATGAACACTGAAGCTTTCTTT. This codes for CASSHGTDMNTEAFF.